This passage covers 20 T cell receptor beta chains from one sample sequenced in a study of blood T cell repertoires in COVID-19. The method was immunoSEQ multiplex PCR; TCRdb's version includes in-frame clones alone and lacks a portion of them. The sample carries 310,000 or so clones, approximately 87% recorded once. Material for sequencing was peripheral blood. The receptors shown here come from a woman aged 45-65 years with active or convalescent COVID-19.

The chain employs TRBV28 and TRBJ1-1; D gene unclear. CDR1 and CDR2 from the germline V gene are MDHEN and SYDVKM. This CDR3 has 12 residues. V was trimmed by 6 bases and J by 0 bases, leaving 5 bases between them. The CDR3 nucleotides are TGTGCCAGCAGGGACTTGAACACTGAAGCTTTCTTT. It translates to CASRDLNTEAFF.

This rearrangement joins TRBV2 to TRBJ1-1, with 9 nucleotides matching TRBD1. From germline, CDR1 is SNHLY and CDR2 FYNNEI. This CDR3 contains 16 residues. The junction had 5 bases not matched to a gene; V was cut back by 3 bases and J by 0 bases. CDR3 amino acids: CASSDGTGTVNTEAFF. The CDR3 nucleotides read TGTGCCAGCAGTGATGGGACAGGGACCGTGAACACTGAAGCTTTCTTT.

V and J are TRBV28 and TRBJ2-1; tentative D call: TRBD2 (7 bases). V lost 5 bases to trimming and J lost 5 bases, with 25 bases between them. CDR1 is MDHEN and CDR2 is SYDVKM in the germline V gene. The CDR3 has 18 amino acids. CDR3 DNA: TGTGCCAGCAGTAACGAAATGGGGGGGGGCGCATTCCACAATGAGCAGTTCTTC. This codes for CASSNEMGGGAFHNEQFF.

Details on this clone: One junction end disagrees with the germline gene, perhaps due to a read error. The chain combines TRBV27 with TRBJ2-4, with 9 nucleotides matching TRBD1. Germline CDR1 reads MNHEY; CDR2 reads SMNVEV (reference sequence). This CDR3 is 18 amino acids long. CDR3 nucleotides: TGTGCCAGTAGTTTAGGGACAGGGAAGACGGGGGCGCAAAACATTCAGTACTTC. As protein: CASSLGTGKTGAQNIQYF.

This sequence joins TRBV6-1 and TRBJ1-6, with D perhaps TRBD1 (6 bases). This CDR3 is built from 16 residues. Germline-derived CDR1 and CDR2 are MNHNS and SASEGT. The V end lost 4 bases, the J end lost 8 bases, and 18 bases lay between the germline ends. The CDR3 sequence is CASSVLHRVTDSPLHF. The CDR3 DNA follows: TGTGCCAGCAGTGTACTACACAGGGTGACCGATTCACCCCTCCACTTT.

The chain employs TRBV7-2 and TRBJ2-7; perhaps TRBD2 as D (5 bases). The germline V gene encodes CDR1 SGHTA and CDR2 FQGNSA. The CDR3 is 16 amino acids. Trimming cost V 0 bases and J 2 bases, with 14 bases left between them. CDR3 protein: CASSLALGGRTYEQYF. The DNA of the CDR3 is TGTGCCAGCAGCTTAGCGCTCGGCGGGCGAACCTACGAGCAGTACTTC.

The J gene is TRBJ2-7, the V gene TRBV2; 13 bases are a match to TRBD2. V was pared by 2 bases and J by 3 bases, with 1 base of the junction left unmatched. The CDR3 totals 15 residues. CDR1 and CDR2 from the germline V gene are SNHLY and FYNNEI. In DNA form, the CDR3 reads TGTGCCAGCAGTGAATGGACTAGCGGGAGCTACGAGCAGTACTTC. Translated, it gives CASSEWTSGSYEQYF.

The gene calls are TRBV5-8 and TRBJ1-4; D call uncertain. Germline assignment: CDR1 SGHTS and CDR2 YDEGEE. This CDR3 is built from 15 residues. V was cut by 3 bases and J by 0 bases, with 9 bases left in between. In DNA, the CDR3 is TGTGCCAGCAGCTCCGACTCTGCAACTAATGAAAAACTGTTTTTT. Translation gives CASSSDSATNEKLFF.

The chain uses TRBV6-5 and TRBJ2-7, with TRBD1 identical over 9 bases. This CDR3 is 14 amino acids long. The germline CDR1 and CDR2 sequences are MNHEY and SVGAGI. The V gene end was trimmed by 6 bases and the J gene end by 1 base; junction bases not matched to a gene: 4. CDR3 amino acids: CASRADRGSYEQYF. In DNA form, the CDR3 reads TGTGCCAGCAGAGCCGACAGGGGGTCCTACGAGCAGTACTTC.

V gene TRBV19 combines with J gene TRBJ2-1; 9 nucleotides agree with TRBD2. The V and J ends lost 5 bases and 8 bases, in that order; junction bases with no gene match: 13. The CDR3 spans 16 residues. Germline CDR1 and CDR2: LNHDA and SQIVND (reference sequence). CDR3 loop: CASSLAGLAGIYEQFF. CDR3 sequence (DNA): TGTGCCAGTAGTTTGGCAGGCCTAGCGGGAATCTATGAGCAGTTCTTC.

The J gene is TRBJ1-5, the V gene TRBV6-1; D might be TRBD1 (6 bases). This CDR3 comprises 16 residues. Looked up from germline, CDR1 is MNHNS and CDR2 is SASEGT. V lost 0 bases, J lost 7 bases, and 16 bases lay in between. The CDR3 coding sequence is TGTGCCAGCAGTGAAGCTGCCGGGGGGGGCCGGCAGCCCCAGCATTTT. It is translated as CASSEAAGGGRQPQHF.

The CDR3 sequence: CASSGSSGRGGYEQYF. The CDR3 region has the DNA TGTGCCAGCAGCGGATCTAGCGGGAGGGGAGGGTACGAGCAGTACTTC. The chain recombines TRBV27 with TRBJ2-7, with 12 bases fitting TRBD2. V was clipped by 6 bases and J by 4 bases; unmatched bases: 10. The CDR3 has 16 amino acids. Germline CDR1 is MNHEY and CDR2 is SMNVEV (reference sequence).

This chain links TRBV15 with TRBJ1-2; possible D gene TRBD1, 6 bases. Germline V CDR1 and CDR2: LNHNV, YYDKDF (reference sequence). With 3 bases removed from V and 8 bases from J, the gap between germline ends came to 13 bases. This CDR3 is 13 amino acids long. CDR3 DNA: TGTGCCACCAGCAGCTCCACAGGGCGAGGCTACACCTTC. It codes for CATSSSTGRGYTF.

Only one count was recorded for this clone. The chain carries TRBV4-1 and TRBJ2-2; a possible D gene is TRBD2 (6 bases). The CDR3 has 17 residues. Trimming removed 1 base from V and 2 bases from J, with 14 bases in between. Germline V lookup: CDR1 MGHRA, CDR2 YSYEKL. CDR3 in amino acids: CASSQVAGEVNTGELFF. CDR3 sequence (DNA): TGCGCCAGCAGCCAAGTCGCCGGGGAGGTTAACACCGGGGAGCTGTTTTTT.

The chain links TRBV18 to TRBJ2-1; a possible D gene is TRBD2 (5 bases). Germline-derived CDR1 and CDR2 are KGHSH and LQKENI. With 3 bases removed from V and 5 bases from J, the gap between germline ends came to 14 bases. There are 15 residues in the CDR3. In DNA form, the CDR3 reads TGTGCCAGCTCACCGGAGCGGCCAATTAACAATGAGCAGTTCTTC. It specifies CASSPERPINNEQFF.

This chain joins TRBV12-5 and TRBJ1-2; TRBD1 agrees at 7 bases. V was pared by 0 bases and J by 5 bases, with 18 bases of the junction left unmatched. Germline CDR1 LGHNT, CDR2 FRNRAP. CDR3 length: 19 amino acids. The CDR3 reads CASGLVQSGGQRPPYGYTF. In nucleotides, the CDR3 is TGTGCTAGTGGTTTGGTACAAAGTGGGGGACAGAGACCCCCTTATGGCTACACCTTC. The entire variable domain, with the rest obtained from reference TRBV12-5 and TRBJ1-2, is as follows: DARVTQTPRHKVTEMGQEVTMRCQPILGHNTVFWYRQTMMQGLELLAYFRNRAPLDDSGMPKDRFSAEMPDATLATLKIQPSEPRDSAVYFCASGLVQSGGQRPPYGYTFGSGTRLTVV.

Only one count was recorded for this clone. The chain has TRBV5-1 and TRBJ2-7; 10 bases map to TRBD1. The trim removed 1 base at V and 2 bases at J, leaving 6 bases unmatched. Germline assignment: CDR1 SGHRS and CDR2 YFSETQ. CDR3 size: 16 residues. CDR3 DNA: TGCGCCAGCAGCTTGCCCGGACAGGGGGTTCCCTACGAGCAGTACTTC. It encodes CASSLPGQGVPYEQYF. Based on the CDR3 plus reference TRBV5-1 and TRBJ2-7, the full variable domain is KAGVTQTPRYLIKTRGQQVTLSCSPISGHRSVSWYQQTPGQGLQFLFEYFSETQRNKGNFPGRFSGRQFSNSRSEMNVSTLELGDSALYLCASSLPGQGVPYEQYFGPGTRLTVT.

The gene calls are TRBV3-1 (or the pseudogene TRBV3-2) and TRBJ1-1; D gene unclear. V shed 0 bases and J shed 3 bases, with 11 bases lying between them. CDR1 is LGHDT, CDR2 YNNKEL, per germline (reference sequence). This CDR3 has 15 amino acids. The CDR3 DNA follows: TGTGCCAGCAGCCAAGAGACGCTAGGATACACTGAAGCTTTCTTT. Translating it yields CASSQETLGYTEAFF.

V is TRBV5-4 and J is TRBJ2-1; 7 bases map to TRBD2. The CDR3 loop spans 15 amino acids. The V segment lost 4 bases and the J segment 0 bases; nucleotides outside the gene matches: 4. Germline-derived CDR1 and CDR2 are SGHNT and YYREEE (reference sequence). Here the CDR3 DNA reads TGTGCCAGCAGCGGAGCGGGGAGCTCCTACAATGAGCAGTTCTTC. This sequence encodes CASSGAGSSYNEQFF.

The rearrangement links TRBV5-1 to TRBJ1-1; D possibly corresponds to TRBD1 (5 bases). V was shortened by 0 bases and J by 0 bases, with 15 bases between the two germline ends. This CDR3 has 17 residues. CDR1 and CDR2 from the germline V gene are SGHRS and YFSETQ. The CDR3 sequence: CASSLGRGNPMNTEAFF. The CDR3 coding sequence is TGCGCCAGCAGCTTGGGACGGGGGAACCCCATGAACACTGAAGCTTTCTTT.